This T cell receptor beta chain was recovered during a study of T-cell memory formation after mild COVID-19. Germline lookup yields CDR1 SEHNR and CDR2 FQNEAQ (reference sequence). V was cut by 4 bases and J by 3 bases, with 21 bases left in between. This CDR3 has 17 amino acids. This clonotype was seen a handful of times. TCRdb re-called the 5' RACE reads with MiXCR, one entry per CDR3 protein. The sample comprises about 190,000 distinct CDR3 sequences, approximately 20% of which are singletons, and 2.4% rests with the top ten. Sequencing was carried out using PBMCs or a T cell subset sorted from them (not recorded which). The chain recombines TRBV7-9 with TRBJ2-5, with TRBD2 as a possible D gene (6 bases). The clonotype was recovered from an adult woman who had mild COVID-19 (a few samples of this study predate the infection). Cell type and time point are not known. For the CDR3, the DNA is TGTGCCAGCAGCTCCGCTAGAGTATGGCGGGGAGAAGAGACCCAGTACTTC. Its translation: CASSSARVWRGEETQYF. Full variable domain (remainder filled in from reference TRBV7-9 and TRBJ2-5): DTGVSQNPRHKITKRGQNVTFRCDPISEHNRLYWYRQTLGQGPEFLTYFQNEAQLEKSRLLSDRFSAERPKGSFSTLEIQRTEQGDSAMYLCASSSARVWRGEETQYFGPGTRLLVL.